Sequencing of this T cell receptor beta chain was carried out in a study of blood T cell repertoires in COVID-19 (dated by TCRdb to the early 2020s). Concerning the study at large: The collaborator samples originated in the United States, Italy and Spain and spanned the acute and convalescent phases of COVID-19. The material from the prospective study consisted of cDNA or gDNA derived from T cells, B-cell-depleted T cells, or PBMCs. Samples came from the ongoing ImmuneRACE study (first 160 participants) plus 1,254 subjects from 6 global collaborators. A de-identified subject ID, COVID-19 status, age in years and sex were almost always included in the sample metadata. The repertoires were made available in a free public database intended to serve as a resource for research on the immune response to SARS-CoV-2. Where available, HLA class I and class II types were obtained from metadata supplied by the sample provider rather than from assay-based typing. Deeply sampled blood TCRbeta repertoires from subjects exposed to, actively infected with, or recovered from COVID-19 were included in the dataset.

Participants in the prospective study were aged about 18 to 95 years, lived in about two dozen United States geographic areas, and enrolled through a virtual design. In the prospective study, cohorts were assigned on the basis of participant-reported clinical history obtained from a screening survey and a study questionnaire. Recovered participants in ImmuneRACE Cohort 3 were defined as having two consecutive negative NP/OP PCR tests, clearance from a healthcare professional, or resolution of symptoms. Each participant in the prospective study had whole blood, serum and a nasopharyngeal or oropharyngeal swab collected by mobile phlebotomists. Additional blood draws and questionnaires over an approximately 2-month period could optionally be provided by prospective study participants. Before DNA extraction, prospective study blood samples were shipped either frozen or at room temperature. This clone was observed a few times. Its antigen has not been determined. Per-nucleotide qualities are absent, and no much larger clonotype sits a single base away. Distinct nucleotide sequences in the sample also encode this CDR3.

The investigation overall reported the following: Clinical and demographic metadata were provided uncurated, with the amount varying by source and participant.

Relative to germline, V is 0 bases shorter and J is 2 bases shorter, with 8 bases between their ends. The CDR3 starts with the cysteine, ends with the phenylalanine, and has 15 residues. CDR3 DNA is the only sequence kept; it has 45 bases, read in frame from the first base. Looking up the germline V gene (reference sequence) yields CDR1 MNHEY and CDR2 SMNVEV. TCRbeta CDR3 regions were amplified from genomic DNA by means of the immunoSEQ Assay, a bias-controlled multiplex PCR. Under the source paper's analysis protocol: The number of nucleated cells in each sample was estimated from the amplification of reference gene primers within the assay. To quantify the absolute abundance of each unique TCRbeta CDR3 rearrangement, sequence reads were collapsed and filtered. For each sample, productive Simpson clonality was calculated as the square root of Simpson's diversity index over productive rearrangements. Entries here come from immuneACCESS through TCRdb and include only in-frame sequences with V and J called. Some clones fail to appear in such tables; in the studies checked, an unresolved V gene covers under half of the shortfall, and the cause of the remainder is unknown. Clone size and V and J calls were adopted from that table, with D and trimming inferred from the DNA. Within this sample are some 300,000 clones, with 70% to 90% of them counted one time only. The top ten constitute around 1% of the sample.

The TCR sequence derives from a young woman who had recovered from COVID-19. The V gene is TRBV27 and the J gene is TRBJ1-5; TRBD1 is a weak D gene call, 5 bases matching. Sequenced: PBMCs or T cells enriched from blood (not recorded which). The CDR3 reads as follows: CASSLSGGGNQPQHF. DNA sequence: TGTGCCAGCAGTTTATCCGGGGGAGGCAATCAGCCCCAGCATTTT.